This TCR beta chain is drawn from a study of human T cells and chemical hapten exposure. Study-wide results and limits: TCRs above 1 in 1000 frequency stayed constant with DPC sensitization.

Unique molecular identifiers were attached to individual cDNA molecules within the library. MiXCR was run by TCRdb on the RACE reads, yielding one entry per CDR3 protein. The table has under 100,000 distinct CDR3 sequences, 8.5% seen once. Indicated time point: pre-sensitization, week 0. Treatment in this sample: therapeutic diphenylcyclopropenone sensitization with weekly scalp DPC. A note on this clonotype: Its antigen remains unknown.

The material sequenced was whole blood, taken in connection with sensitization to the hapten diphenylcyclopropenone (DPC). The clonotype originates from a middle-aged man with alopecia areata. Some clones in this sample may be carry-over from other donors' samples.

The CDR3 here is CASRPVGGYGYTF. The CDR3 DNA reads as TGTGCCAGCAGACCCGTGGGGGGCTATGGCTACACCTTC. V and J are TRBV6-5 and TRBJ1-2, with a possible D match to TRBD1 (5 bases). The CDR3 contains 13 residues. Trimming stripped 6 bases from V and 4 bases from J, with 12 bases between. CDR1 MNHEY and CDR2 SVGAGI come from the germline V gene.